This T cell receptor beta chain was identified in a study of T cells in Graves' hyperthyroidism and ophthalmopathy. Researchers took RNA transcripts and amplified the TCR beta CDR3 regions from them. A first-round RT-PCR of the TCR CDR3 used the HTBI primer set. TCRdb used MiXCR to reprocess the multiplex PCR reads, holding one entry per CDR3 protein. The data contain about 640,000 distinct CDR3 sequences, around 21% of them singletons. This clonotype was seen repeatedly, ten times or more. Germline V gene data show CDR1 as SGHTA and CDR2 as FQGNSA. This CDR3 has 14 residues. V gave up 4 bases and J gave up 5 bases; unmatched junction bases: 7.

Sequenced: blood. This sequence was found in a man aged 25 to 40 with Graves' ophthalmopathy. The chain links TRBV7-2 to TRBJ1-2, with 7 bases aligning to TRBD1. The CDR3 sequence is CASSSAGTEYGYTF. The CDR3 region has the DNA TGTGCCAGCAGCTCCGCCGGGACAGAATATGGCTACACCTTC.